Described below is a single T cell receptor beta chain sequence and its context. Its antigen is currently unknown. This record comes from a study of shared clonotypes between healthy human individuals. General observations from the study: Even with large depth, rarefaction showed that sorted-subset sequencing was incomplete.

Sequencing was performed with immunoSEQ multiplex PCR; in TCRdb, only in-frame clones are kept and a portion is missing. The sample holds 2,500,000 or so clones, approximately 90% seen once. Sample: naive CD4+ T cells sorted from blood. This sample's subset: CD45RA+ positively selected. The TCR comes from a man aged 18 to 35 in good health.

Here the CDR3 reads CASTLKPISYEQYF. The CDR3 DNA follows: TGTGCCAGCACCCTCAAGCCCATCTCCTACGAGCAGTACTTC. The genes are TRBV27 and TRBJ2-7; D gene unclear. There are 14 residues in the CDR3. The germline V gene encodes CDR1 MNHEY and CDR2 SMNVEV (reference sequence). Trimming pared 7 bases from V and 0 bases from J, leaving 13 bases between.